The rows below give T cell receptor beta chains drawn from one sample of a study of PD-1 blockade in classical Hodgkin lymphoma. Generated by immunoSEQ multiplex PCR, the TCRdb table keeps only in-frame clones and is missing some. The table records about 43,000 clones, approximately 73% of them present only once. The sequences come from peripheral blood mononuclear cells (PBMCs), collected at baseline. The origin of the receptors is a human donor with classical Hodgkin lymphoma. Each CDR3 is given without its conserved first and last residue.

cdr3_length: 12; v_call: TRBV6-6; j_call: TRBJ1-1; cdr3_aa: ASSLGAANTEAF
cdr3_length: 11; v_call: TRBV5-1; j_call: TRBJ2-7; cdr3_aa: ASSSHSGQQGY
cdr3_length: 12; v_call: TRBV5-6; j_call: TRBJ1-2; cdr3_aa: ASRYTTNNYGYT
cdr3_length: 16; v_call: TRBV12-5; j_call: TRBJ2-2; cdr3_aa: ASGLVRDGQGDTGELF
cdr3_length: 17; v_call: TRBV4-1; j_call: TRBJ2-1; cdr3_aa: ASSHPGLAGGPRRNEQF
cdr3_length: 13; v_call: TRBV7-7; j_call: TRBJ2-1; cdr3_aa: ASSLERTRYNEQF
cdr3_length: 14; v_call: TRBV7-8; j_call: TRBJ1-1; cdr3_aa: ASSYHRGLLPNEAF
cdr3_length: 12; v_call: TRBV2; j_call: TRBJ1-5; cdr3_aa: ASSGWQSNQPQH
cdr3_length: 16; v_call: TRBV11-2; j_call: TRBJ1-2; cdr3_aa: ASSLGSTSQPINYGYT
cdr3_length: 13; v_call: TRBV6-6; j_call: TRBJ2-3; cdr3_aa: ASSTTGLLTDTQY
cdr3_length: 12; v_call: TRBV19; j_call: TRBJ2-3; cdr3_aa: ASSKAGPTDTQY
cdr3_length: 14; v_call: TRBV5-1; j_call: TRBJ2-2; cdr3_aa: ASSPLAGEATGELF
cdr3_length: 15; v_call: TRBV5-6; j_call: TRBJ1-3; cdr3_aa: ASSTRYRTGDGNTIY
cdr3_length: 13; v_call: TRBV5-1; j_call: TRBJ2-2; cdr3_aa: ASSLTLSNTGELF
cdr3_length: 13; v_call: TRBV15; j_call: TRBJ1-2; cdr3_aa: ATSRDQGKGYGYT
cdr3_length: 12; v_call: TRBV12-5; j_call: TRBJ1-1; cdr3_aa: ASGLWATNTEAF
cdr3_length: 12; v_call: TRBV29-1; j_call: TRBJ1-2; cdr3_aa: SVEKGTTNYGYT
cdr3_length: 11; v_call: TRBV29-1; j_call: TRBJ1-6; cdr3_aa: SAATGVDSPLH
cdr3_length: 12; v_call: TRBV19; j_call: TRBJ1-2; cdr3_aa: ASLNRQGRYGYT
cdr3_length: 13; v_call: TRBV15; j_call: TRBJ2-1; cdr3_aa: ATSSRSSSYNEQF
cdr3_length: 13; v_call: TRBV4-1; j_call: TRBJ1-2; cdr3_aa: ASSHEARANYGYT
cdr3_length: 11; v_call: TRBV5-6; j_call: TRBJ1-5; cdr3_aa: ASSWGDGQPQH
cdr3_length: 11; v_call: TRBV25-1; j_call: TRBJ2-7; cdr3_aa: ASSEGTAYEQY
cdr3_length: 11; v_call: TRBV19; j_call: TRBJ1-2; cdr3_aa: ASQGRLNYGYT
cdr3_length: 12; v_call: TRBV5-4; j_call: TRBJ2-1; cdr3_aa: ASSLDSDSNEQF
cdr3_length: 12; v_call: TRBV5-1; j_call: TRBJ2-7; cdr3_aa: ASNLDSSSYEQY
cdr3_length: 12; v_call: TRBV6-5; j_call: TRBJ1-6; cdr3_aa: ASSRQGKGSPLH
cdr3_length: 11; v_call: TRBV5-1; j_call: TRBJ2-7; cdr3_aa: ASSPDVSYEQY
cdr3_length: 13; v_call: TRBV7-3; j_call: TRBJ2-1; cdr3_aa: ASSLTALSYNEQF
cdr3_length: 13; v_call: TRBV27; j_call: TRBJ1-1; cdr3_aa: ASSLSPPPVGEAF
cdr3_length: 14; v_call: TRBV5-1; j_call: TRBJ2-2; cdr3_aa: ASSLDTGTFTGELF
cdr3_length: 15; v_call: TRBV23-1; j_call: TRBJ2-5; cdr3_aa: ASSHPTGNTHTETQY
cdr3_length: 16; v_call: TRBV11-3; j_call: TRBJ2-1; cdr3_aa: ASSPLIGLGEVNNEQF
cdr3_length: 12; v_call: TRBV29-1; j_call: TRBJ1-4; cdr3_aa: SVVSGGANEKLF
cdr3_length: 13; v_call: TRBV23-1; j_call: TRBJ2-7; cdr3_aa: ASSHGTGVSYEQY
cdr3_length: 13; v_call: TRBV10-1; j_call: TRBJ2-1; cdr3_aa: ASSESLSSYNEQF
cdr3_length: 10; v_call: TRBV29-1; j_call: TRBJ2-7; cdr3_aa: SVDGHDYEQY
cdr3_length: 13; v_call: TRBV7-3; j_call: TRBJ2-2; cdr3_aa: ASSPGTANTGELF
cdr3_length: 13; v_call: TRBV2; j_call: TRBJ1-2; cdr3_aa: ASSEDGASLYGYT
cdr3_length: 12; v_call: TRBV6-5; j_call: TRBJ1-4; cdr3_aa: ASSYRQGGEKLF
cdr3_length: 12; v_call: TRBV29-1; j_call: TRBJ1-2; cdr3_aa: SVEAEGASYGYT
cdr3_length: 12; v_call: TRBV2; j_call: TRBJ2-7; cdr3_aa: ASNHRTGAYEQY
cdr3_length: 11; v_call: TRBV7-9; j_call: TRBJ2-3; cdr3_aa: ASSLSRTDTQY
cdr3_length: 15; v_call: TRBV11-2; j_call: TRBJ2-2; cdr3_aa: ASSLRDRVGGTGELF
cdr3_length: 14; v_call: TRBV6-1; j_call: TRBJ1-3; cdr3_aa: ASSDRTPGSGNTIY
cdr3_length: 16; v_call: TRBV7-6; j_call: TRBJ2-3; cdr3_aa: ASSLGPSGTGSTDTQY
cdr3_length: 12; v_call: TRBV6-5; j_call: TRBJ1-1; cdr3_aa: ASSSLALNTEAF
cdr3_length: 10; v_call: TRBV11-2; j_call: TRBJ1-2; cdr3_aa: ASSWQGLGYT